The 19 T cell receptor beta chains presented below share a single source sample, sequenced in a study of sequential checkpoint blockade in melanoma. Sequencing was performed with immunoSEQ multiplex PCR; in TCRdb, only in-frame clones are kept and a portion is missing. The table includes under 7,500 clones, roughly a fifth detected once. Treatment: randomized to nivolumab then ipilimumab (arm A) or the reverse (arm B). Material: tumor tissue (inferred from file names), obtained from a patient given nivolumab and ipilimumab in sequence. The receptors derive from a human donor with melanoma.

This chain links TRBV29-1 with TRBJ1-1, with a possible D match to TRBD1 (5 bases). This CDR3 contains 13 residues. Germline V lookup: CDR1 SQVTM, CDR2 ANQGSEA. V lost 4 bases to trimming and J lost 1 base, with 10 bases between them. The CDR3 spells CSVAEGTNTEAFF. Written as DNA, the CDR3 is TGCAGCGTTGCCGAAGGGACGAACACTGAAGCTTTCTTT.

This clone was seen a few times. The genes are TRBV28 and TRBJ1-2, with D unresolved. CDR3 length: 15 residues. V was shortened by 1 base and J by 4 bases, with 13 bases between the two germline ends. Germline-derived CDR1 and CDR2 are MDHEN and SYDVKM. CDR3: CASSLSTPAGYGYTF. The CDR3 DNA reads TGTGCCAGCAGTTTATCCACGCCGGCGGGCTATGGCTACACCTTC.

The sample holds a few counts of this clone. This chain connects TRBV11-3 to TRBJ1-4, with TRBD1 as a possible D gene (6 bases). Germline CDR1 is SGHNT and CDR2 is YENEEA. V was shortened by 5 bases and J by 5 bases, with 15 bases between the two germline ends. CDR3 length: 15 residues. The CDR3 bases are TGTGCCAGCAGCCCCCCCGGACAGCGAAATGAAAAACTGTTTTTT. Its protein is CASSPPGQRNEKLFF.

The rearrangement links TRBV19 to TRBJ2-5, with 11 bases that match TRBD2. The germline V gene encodes CDR1 LNHDA and CDR2 SQIVND (reference sequence). The CDR3 consists of 16 residues. Trimming cost V 4 bases and J 2 bases; bases outside gene matches: 6. The DNA of the CDR3 is TGTGCCAGTAGTACACTGACTAGCGGGAAACAAGAGACCCAGTACTTC. The encoded protein is CASSTLTSGKQETQYF. The variable domain in full, completed from reference TRBV19 and TRBJ2-5, reads DGGITQSPKYLFRKEGQNVTLSCEQNLNHDAMYWYRQDPGQGLRLIYYSQIVNDFQKGDIAEGYSVSREKKESFPLTVTSAQKNPTAFYLCASSTLTSGKQETQYFGPGTRLLVL.

The chain uses TRBV18 and TRBJ2-2; D unclear. Deletions cut 1 base from V and 0 bases from J, with 9 bases between. Per the germline V gene, CDR1 is KGHSH and CDR2 is LQKENI. The CDR3 loop spans 16 amino acids. The CDR3, as DNA: TGTGCCAGCTCACCACAATCAGAGGCGAACACCGGGGAGCTGTTTTTT. Translating it yields CASSPQSEANTGELFF.

In its sample, this clone was seen a few times. The gene calls are TRBV30 and TRBJ1-2; TRBD1 agrees at 8 bases. J gave up 5 bases and V 0 bases, and 5 bases lay outside the gene matches. Germline CDR1 is GTSNPN and CDR2 is SVGIG (reference sequence). CDR3 length: 14 amino acids. The CDR3, as DNA: TGTGCCTGGAGTGTTTGGGACAGGTCGTATGGCTACACCTTC. Protein: CAWSVWDRSYGYTF.

V usage is TRBV28 and J usage is TRBJ1-1, with D perhaps TRBD1 (6 bases). CDR3 length: 15 amino acids. Per the germline V gene, CDR1 is MDHEN and CDR2 is SYDVKM. The V end lost 3 bases, the J end lost 0 bases, and 11 bases lay between the germline ends. CDR3 in amino acids: CASSLGHQLNTEAFF. The DNA for the CDR3 is TGTGCCAGCAGTTTGGGACACCAACTGAACACTGAAGCTTTCTTT.

The rearrangement links TRBV29-1 to TRBJ1-2; the D is unclear. Germline CDR1 is SQVTM and CDR2 is ANQGSEA. V was cut by 8 bases and J by 6 bases, with 16 bases left in between. This CDR3 has 12 residues. CDR3 loop: CSTMGTEDGYTF. The CDR3 nucleotides are TGCAGCACCATGGGTACTGAAGATGGCTACACCTTC.

This clone occurred many times. The V call is TRBV11-3, the J call TRBJ1-2; 9 nucleotides match TRBD1. This CDR3 region has 18 residues. V lost 3 bases, J lost 4 bases, and 15 bases stayed unmatched. Germline assignment: CDR1 SGHNT and CDR2 YENEEA. CDR3 loop: CASSLAGTGFLWGYGYTF. The CDR3, as DNA: TGTGCCAGCAGCTTGGCCGGGACAGGGTTCCTTTGGGGCTATGGCTACACCTTC.

This clone is classed as large (0.1 to 1%). The V call is TRBV9, the J call TRBJ1-6, with D perhaps matching TRBD1 (5 bases). The V and J ends lost 4 bases and 10 bases respectively, with 27 bases between them. There are 18 residues in the CDR3. Germline loops: CDR1 SGDLS, CDR2 YYNGEE. The CDR3 DNA is TGTGCCAGCAGCCCGGGGAGGGCAGTGAGGGGAAATGAATCACCCCTCCACTTT. Translating gives CASSPGRAVRGNESPLHF. Drawing the rest from reference TRBV9 and TRBJ1-6, the complete variable domain is DSGVTQTPKHLITATGQRVTLRCSPRSGDLSVYWYQQSLDQGLQFLIQYYNGEERAKGNILERFSAQQFPDLHSELNLSSLELGDSALYFCASSPGRAVRGNESPLHFGNGTRLTVT.

The V and J genes are TRBV6-8 and TRBJ2-7; maybe TRBD1 (6 bases). The CDR3 contains 12 residues. V lost 10 bases, J lost 1 base, and 11 bases lay in between. The germline V gene encodes CDR1 MNHGY and CDR2 SAAAGT. The CDR3 region has the DNA TGTGCCACCGGAACAGGGTCCTACGAGCAGTACTTC. Translated, it gives CATGTGSYEQYF.

This clone is judged medium-sized. This chain links TRBV11-3 with TRBJ1-4; 8 bases match TRBD1. V lost 1 base to trimming and J lost 7 bases; unmatched junction nucleotides: 5. CDR1 and CDR2 from the germline V gene are SGHNT and YENEEA. The CDR3 runs to 15 residues. The CDR3 bases are TGTGCCAGCAGCTTAGTAGGGACAGGAGGTGAAAAACTGTTTTTT. It is translated as CASSLVGTGGEKLFF.

By share of the sample, this clone is medium-sized. The genes are TRBV28 and TRBJ2-5, with 14 bases matching TRBD2. The CDR3 covers 15 residues. The junction had 3 bases not matched to a gene; V was cut back by 5 bases and J by 4 bases. Germline values: CDR1 MDHEN, CDR2 SYDVKM. The CDR3 DNA follows: TGTGCCAGCAGTGCAGGGACTAGCGGGAGAGAGACCCAGTACTTC. Its translation is CASSAGTSGRETQYF.

The rearrangement joins TRBV23-1 to TRBJ2-7; tentatively, D is TRBD1 (6 bases). TRBV23-1 is flagged as an ORF with uncertain function. Trimming stripped 3 bases from V and 2 bases from J, with 17 bases between. This CDR3 region has 16 residues. In DNA form, the CDR3 reads TGCGCCAGCAGTCACGACCAGGGACATTTACCCTACGAGCAGTACTTC. Translated: CASSHDQGHLPYEQYF.

The chain is built from TRBV18 and TRBJ2-7; tentative D call: TRBD1 (5 bases). Germline loops: CDR1 KGHSH, CDR2 LQKENI. Trimming pared 4 bases from V and 2 bases from J, leaving 12 bases between. CDR3 length: 14 residues. CDR3 loop: CASSQGSVPYEQYF. The CDR3 bases are TGTGCCAGCTCACAGGGGTCTGTCCCCTACGAGCAGTACTTC.

The rearrangement links TRBV11-3 to TRBJ2-5, with TRBD2 identical over 13 bases. The J segment lost 3 bases and the V segment lost 5 bases, leaving 9 bases of the junction unmatched. The CDR3 is 17 residues long. Germline CDR1 and CDR2: SGHNT and YENEEA. For the CDR3, the DNA is TGTGCCAGCAGCCAAGCGGGACTAGCGGGGCGAGAAGAGACCCAGTACTTC. It yields the protein CASSQAGLAGREETQYF. The full variable domain, with the rest looked up from reference TRBV11-3 and TRBJ2-5, is EAGVVQSPRYKIIEKKQPVAFWCNPISGHNTLYWYLQNLGQGPELLIRYENEEAVDDSQLPKDRFSAERLKGVDSTLKIQPAELGDSAVYLCASSQAGLAGREETQYFGPGTRLLVL.

The CDR3 DNA is TGCAGCATAGGAAGAGGGGACACCGGGGAGCTGTTTTTT. As protein: CSIGRGDTGELFF. The genes are TRBV29-1 and TRBJ2-2, with D tentatively TRBD1 or TRBD2 (5 bases each). The CDR3 has 13 amino acids. With 8 bases removed from V and 3 bases from J, the gap between germline ends came to 13 bases. Germline loops: CDR1 SQVTM, CDR2 ANQGSEA.

The chain links TRBV7-6 to TRBJ2-7, with a weak D call TRBD1 (6 bases). The V gene's germline CDR1 is SGHVS and CDR2 FNYEAQ. Trimming removed 4 bases at V and 3 bases at J, with 19 bases between. The CDR3 runs to 16 residues. CDR3 protein: CASSSLSSDRRYEQYF. The CDR3 nucleotides are TGTGCCAGCAGCTCCCTATCCTCTGACAGGCGCTACGAGCAGTACTTC.

This clone appeared a few times. This chain joins TRBV6-8 and TRBJ2-7, with D possibly TRBD1 on 5 matching bases. This CDR3 spans 15 amino acids. The V end was cut by 6 bases, the J end by 0 bases, with 15 bases between. Germline V gives CDR1 MNHGY, CDR2 SAAAGT. The CDR3 loop is CASSPGKGPSYEQYF. For the CDR3, the DNA is TGTGCCAGCAGCCCAGGGAAAGGTCCCTCCTACGAGCAGTACTTC.